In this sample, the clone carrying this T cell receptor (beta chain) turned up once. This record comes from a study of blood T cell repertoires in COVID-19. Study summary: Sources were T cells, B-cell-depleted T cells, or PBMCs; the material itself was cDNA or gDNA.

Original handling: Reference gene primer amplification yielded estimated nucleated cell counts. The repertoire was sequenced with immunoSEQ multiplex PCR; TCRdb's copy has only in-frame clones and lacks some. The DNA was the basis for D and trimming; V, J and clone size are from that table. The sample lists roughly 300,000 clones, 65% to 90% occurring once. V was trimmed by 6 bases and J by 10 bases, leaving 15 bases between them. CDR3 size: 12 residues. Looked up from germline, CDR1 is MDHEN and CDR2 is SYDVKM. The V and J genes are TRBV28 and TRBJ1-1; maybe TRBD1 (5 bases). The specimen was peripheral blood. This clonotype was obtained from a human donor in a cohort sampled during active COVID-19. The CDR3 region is CASSSQGRVAFF. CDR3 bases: TGTGCCAGCAGCTCGCAGGGTCGGGTAGCTTTCTTT.